This entry lists 9 T cell receptor beta chains sequenced from one sample in a study of Ad26.COV2.S vaccination and SARS-CoV-2 variants. Treatment here: some 19 received Ad26.COV2.S at low or high dose, single or two shots; several received placebo; per-sample allocation not given. Day 63 following the first vaccine or placebo injection was when the samples were taken. The protocol was immunoSEQ multiplex PCR, while the TCRdb copy is restricted to in-frame clones and leaves out a portion. The sample consists of a few hundred thousand clones, approximately 87% of them appearing once. The material sequenced was peripheral blood, taken in a trial of Ad26.COV2.S vaccine versus placebo. The receptor set was obtained from a person between 18 and 65 years old who received the Ad26.COV2.S COVID-19 vaccine or a placebo.

The CDR3: CASRSGNSPLHF. Written as DNA, the CDR3 is TGCGCCAGCAGGTCAGGGAATTCACCCCTCCACTTT. This chain links TRBV5-1 with TRBJ1-6; a possible D gene is TRBD1 (5 bases). The CDR3 runs to 12 residues. Germline V CDR1 and CDR2: SGHRS, YFSETQ. Between the trimmed V and J ends, which lost 5 bases and 7 bases, there was a span of 7 bases.

A note on this clone: The junction differs from germline at one of its ends, possibly a read error. The gene calls are TRBV12-3 or TRBV12-4 and TRBJ2-7; perhaps TRBD2 as D (7 bases). The CDR3 has 10 residues. The CDR3 sequence: CASGGARSHF. DNA for the CDR3: TGTGCCAGCGGGGGGGCTAGATCGCACTTC.

V and J are TRBV7-3 and TRBJ1-1; 9 nucleotides line up with TRBD1. CDR1 and CDR2 from the germline V gene are SGHTA and FQGTGA. The CDR3 has 14 amino acids. V dropped 3 bases and J dropped 5; count of bases not matched to a gene: 4. The CDR3 spells CASSLDRGGTEAFF. CDR3 DNA: TGTGCCAGCAGCTTGGACAGGGGAGGTACTGAAGCTTTCTTT. The full variable domain, its missing parts supplied by reference TRBV7-3 and TRBJ1-1, is GAGVSQTPSNKVTEKGKYVELRCDPISGHTALYWYRQSLGQGPEFLIYFQGTGAADDSGLPNDRFFAVRPEGSVSTLKIQRTERGDSAVYLCASSLDRGGTEAFFGQGTRLTVV.

V is TRBV7-9 and J is TRBJ2-3, with a weak D call TRBD2 (6 bases). The germline V gene has CDR1 SEHNR and CDR2 FQNEAQ (reference sequence). This CDR3 comprises 17 residues. The V end lost 5 bases, the J end lost 5 bases, and 23 bases lay between the germline ends. The CDR3 coding sequence is TGTGCCAGCAGCCCCTACCCTGGCCGGGGGTTTAGAGATACGCAGTATTTT. Translated: CASSPYPGRGFRDTQYF.

This clone was picked up one time. The V and J genes are TRBV4-3 and TRBJ1-1; no firm D call. This CDR3 is built from 15 residues. V lost 0 bases and J 1 base, leaving 9 bases between the germline ends. Germline loops: CDR1 LGHNA, CDR2 YSLEER. For the CDR3, the DNA is TGCGCCAGCAGCCAAGACGGAGGAGGGAACACTGAAGCTTTCTTT. It specifies CASSQDGGGNTEAFF.

The chain is built from TRBV14 and TRBJ2-1; D remains ambiguous. Germline V gives CDR1 SGHDN, CDR2 FVKESK. V shed 0 bases and J shed 6 bases, with 6 bases lying between them. This CDR3 region has 13 residues. The CDR3 sequence: CASSQEVRNEQFF. The CDR3 coding sequence is TGTGCCAGCAGCCAAGAAGTCCGCAATGAGCAGTTCTTC. The full variable domain, completed using reference TRBV14 and TRBJ2-1, is EAGVTQFPSHSVIEKGQTVTLRCDPISGHDNLYWYRRVMGKEIKFLLHFVKESKQDESGMPNNRFLAERTGGTYSTLKVQPAELEDSGVYFCASSQEVRNEQFFGPGTRLTVL.

This clone showed up many times. The DNA of the CDR3 is TGTGCCAGCAGCAGTACAGGGGAAAAGGCCTACGAGCAGTACTTC. It translates to CASSSTGEKAYEQYF. This chain uses TRBV25-1 with TRBJ2-7; 7 bases align to TRBD1. Germline CDR1 and CDR2: MGHDK and SYGVNS. Trimming removed 6 bases from V and 2 bases from J; junction bases left unmatched: 10. There are 15 residues in the CDR3.

The rearrangement uses TRBV7-2 and TRBJ2-1, with TRBD2 identical over 7 bases. Per germline, CDR1 SGHTA and CDR2 FQGNSA. V shed 2 bases, J shed 4 bases, and the junction held 8 bases outside the gene matches. The CDR3 loop spans 16 amino acids. Written as DNA, the CDR3 is TGTGCCAGCAGCTTATTCCCTAGCGGAGGGTACAATGAGCAGTTCTTC. It is translated as CASSLFPSGGYNEQFF.

This rearrangement joins TRBV14 to TRBJ2-1; the D is unclear. The germline V and J ends were trimmed by 0 bases and 3 bases, with 6 bases remaining between them. The CDR3 totals 14 residues. Germline CDR1 and CDR2: SGHDN and FVKESK. In DNA, the CDR3 is TGTGCCAGCAGCCAAGAGGATCGCTACAATGAGCAGTTCTTC. Protein sequence: CASSQEDRYNEQFF.